This entry is about one T cell receptor (beta chain). The record originates from a study of low-dose radiotherapy and immunotherapy resistance in tumors. On the study more broadly: Oral aspirin 300 mg was taken by patients daily for four cycles from cycle 1 day 1.

The sample's time point: after trial treatment. Treatment indicated: LDRT plus nivolumab, ipilimumab, low-dose cyclophosphamide and aspirin (RACIN trial). Donors, who were enrolled in a single-arm phase I dose-escalation trial, received nivolumab, ipilimumab, aspirin, low-dose cyclophosphamide and low-dose radiotherapy. Patients with advanced, tumor-infiltrating lymphocyte-negative solid tumors were eligible. Germline V lookup: CDR1 LGHNA, CDR2 YNFKEQ. Trimming stripped 2 bases from V and 4 bases from J, with 8 bases between. CDR3 length: 13 amino acids. TRAV- and TRBV-specific primers were used for first-strand cDNA, which covered alpha and beta chains. Amplification of TCRs used a constant-region primer and V-primer adapter for around 18 PCR cycles. TCRdb recomputed calls from the reads with MiXCR, one row per CDR3 protein. The data show around 80,000 distinct CDR3 sequences, less than 20% seen once.

This TCR came from a male donor with prostate cancer. The chain couples TRBV4-2 to TRBJ1-1; no clear D. The specimen was PBMCs, collected after low-dose radiotherapy plus immunotherapy. CDR3 DNA sequence: TGTGCCAGCAGCCAATTGGAGTCCACTGAAGCTTTCTTT. Its translation is CASSQLESTEAFF.